The entry that follows covers one TCR beta chain sequence. Its specificity is unknown. This may arise from a read error, as a much more abundant clone is one base away. Each CDR3 protein gets one entry after TCRdb re-called the reads with MiXCR. The sample holds around 900,000 distinct CDR3 sequences; approximately 31% are singletons and the top ten take around 15%. The entry originates in a study of T cell repertoires in cytomegalovirus infection. Study-wide background: It can be stated that public TCR beta signatures indicated CMV infection as well as a matching HLA type.

The length of the CDR3 is 14 residues. In germline, CDR1 is SGHVS, CDR2 FNYEAQ. This receptor was taken from a human donor in good health (CMV status not recorded). Some clones in this sample may be carry-over from other donors' samples. This chain uses TRBV7-6 with TRBJ2-5; D is uncertain. The specimen comprised cultured CD8+ T cells from PBMCs, sampled from culture after CMV antigen stimulation. The CDR3 DNA is TGTGTCAGCAGCTCCAGACAAATCCAAGAGACCCAGTACTTC. It is translated as CVSSSRQIQETQYF.